Shown below are 21 T cell receptor beta chains from a single sample sequenced in a study of shared clonotypes between healthy human individuals. Only in-frame clones appear in the TCRdb table, and some are missing; sequencing was by immunoSEQ multiplex PCR. The data show some 2,500,000 clones, approximately 93% seen once. The sample taken for sequencing was naive CD4+ T cells from PBMCs. The subset denotes: CD45RA+ positively selected. Receptor source: a man between 18 and 35 years old in good health. Some clones in this sample may be carry-over from other donors' samples.

This chain joins TRBV5-1 and TRBJ2-7, with D perhaps TRBD1 or TRBD2 (5 bases each). Germline lookup yields CDR1 SGHRS and CDR2 YFSETQ. The ends were cut back, 4 bases at V and 3 bases at J, with 11 bases in the middle. This CDR3 region has 13 residues. The CDR3 spells CASSTGTVYEQYF. DNA for the CDR3: TGCGCCAGCAGCACCGGGACGGTCTACGAGCAGTACTTC.

The V and J genes are TRBV28 and TRBJ1-2; a weak D match, TRBD1 (6 bases). V was shortened by 8 bases and J by 8 bases, with 18 bases between the two germline ends. Germline V gene data show CDR1 as MDHEN and CDR2 as SYDVKM. CDR3 length: 13 amino acids. CDR3 in amino acids: CASGPTGRGGYTF. The CDR3 nucleotides read TGTGCCAGCGGTCCCACAGGGAGGGGAGGCTACACCTTC.

The chain's CDR3 is CASRGSLDTQYF. DNA for the CDR3: TGTGCCAGCAGGGGGTCCCTGGATACGCAGTATTTT. The J gene is TRBJ2-3, the V gene TRBV28; no firm D call. CDR3 length: 12 amino acids. In germline, CDR1 is MDHEN, CDR2 SYDVKM. The V end lost 6 bases, the J end lost 6 bases, and 10 bases lay between the germline ends. The variable domain in full, with the rest retrieved from reference TRBV28 and TRBJ2-3, is DVKVTQSSRYLVKRTGEKVFLECVQDMDHENMFWYRQDPGLGLRLIYFSYDVKMKEKGDIPEGYSVSREKKERFSLILESASTNQTSMYLCASRGSLDTQYFGPGTRLTVL.

The V call is TRBV18, the J call TRBJ2-2; 14 positions match TRBD2. With 3 bases clipped from V and 5 bases from J, the junction kept 8 bases outside the gene matches. Germline values: CDR1 KGHSH, CDR2 LQKENI. The CDR3 contains 18 residues. The CDR3 coding sequence is TGTGCCAGCTCACCGCCGGGACTAGCGGGAGTAGGGACCGGGGAGCTGTTTTTT. Protein sequence: CASSPPGLAGVGTGELFF.

This chain links TRBV19 with TRBJ2-3; 10 positions match TRBD2. The germline CDR1 and CDR2 sequences are LNHDA and SQIVND (reference sequence). The CDR3 length is 17 residues. The V segment lost 4 bases and the J segment 8 bases; nucleotides outside the gene matches: 15. The CDR3 loop is CASSTSTAGGPLGTQYF. The CDR3 coding sequence is TGTGCCAGTAGTACCTCTACAGCGGGAGGGCCGTTGGGTACGCAGTATTTT.

Only one count was recorded for this clone. The chain uses TRBV7-2 and TRBJ2-7; 12 bases are shared with TRBD2. V lost 1 base, J lost 7 bases, and 8 bases stayed unmatched. This CDR3 is 16 amino acids long. Germline CDR1 is SGHTA and CDR2 is FQGNSA. CDR3 DNA sequence: TGTGCCAGCAGCTTAGATATGACTAGCGGGAGAGGGGAGCAGTACTTC. Translating it yields CASSLDMTSGRGEQYF.

CDR3 protein: CASRPSGGLNTEAFF. CDR3 nucleotides: TGTGCCAGCAGACCCAGCGGGGGTTTGAACACTGAAGCTTTCTTT. The chain has TRBV28 and TRBJ1-1, with a tentative D call TRBD1 (5 bases). V gave up 6 bases and J gave up 0 bases, with 14 bases separating them. Germline-derived CDR1 and CDR2 are MDHEN and SYDVKM. CDR3 length: 15 residues.

This clone was picked up a small number of times. The chain is built from TRBV6-4 and TRBJ1-5, with a tentative D call TRBD1 (5 bases). V gave up 6 bases and J gave up 11 bases, with 8 bases separating them. The CDR3 is made up of 10 amino acids. Looked up from germline, CDR1 is MRHNA and CDR2 is SNTAGT. The chain's CDR3 is CASRGLAQHF. The CDR3 DNA is TGTGCCAGCAGGGGGCTGGCCCAGCATTTT.

Notes on this clone: The same CDR3 also results from other DNA sequences found in this sample. J is TRBJ1-1 and V is TRBV7-8; D gene uncertain. The CDR3 length is 14 residues. Trimming took off 1 base at V and 1 base at J, with 7 bases between the two ends. Germline-derived CDR1 and CDR2 are SGHVS and FQNEAQ. CDR3 nucleotide sequence: TGTGCCAGCAGCTTAGTGCGCGAGAACACTGAAGCTTTCTTT. Translation gives CASSLVRENTEAFF. The variable domain in full, with the rest retrieved from reference TRBV7-8 and TRBJ1-1, is GAGVSQSPRYKVAKRGQDVALRCDPISGHVSLFWYQQALGQGPEFLTYFQNEAQLDKSGLPSDRFFAERPEGSVSTLKIQRTQQEDSAVYLCASSLVRENTEAFFGQGTRLTVV.

About this clone: The same CDR3 can be traced to other DNA sequences in this sample. This chain links TRBV6-6 with TRBJ1-5, with D possibly matching TRBD1 (5 bases). V was clipped by 6 bases and J by 6 bases, with 15 bases between them. The CDR3 has 14 amino acids. The germline gives CDR1 MNHNY, CDR2 SVGAGI (reference sequence). CDR3 amino acids: CASSYGGGSQPQHF. The CDR3, as DNA: TGTGCCAGCAGCTACGGGGGGGGTTCTCAGCCCCAGCATTTT.

V gene TRBV9 combines with J gene TRBJ1-2; 9 nucleotides agree with TRBD1. The CDR3 runs to 14 residues. The V and J ends lost 6 bases and 4 bases, in that order; junction bases with no gene match: 7. CDR1 and CDR2 (germline): SGDLS, YYNGEE. DNA of the CDR3: TGTGCCAGCACCCCGGGACAGGGAGGCTATGGCTACACCTTC. Amino acids: CASTPGQGGYGYTF.

The count of this clone is one. The rearrangement links TRBV30 to TRBJ1-3, with D unresolved. Germline CDR1 GTSNPN, CDR2 SVGIG (reference sequence). Between the trimmed V and J ends, which lost 0 bases and 0 bases, there was a span of 6 bases. This CDR3 is 14 amino acids long. CDR3 region: CAWSVPSSGNTIYF. The CDR3 region has the DNA TGTGCCTGGAGTGTACCGAGCTCTGGAAACACCATATATTTT.

The CDR3 bases are TGTGCCAGCAGCTTAGGGGGCGCCGTAGGTGGCTACACCTTC. Amino acids: CASSLGGAVGGYTF. This chain uses TRBV7-2 with TRBJ1-2; weak D call: TRBD1 (5 bases). This CDR3 has 14 residues. In germline, CDR1 is SGHTA, CDR2 FQGNSA. The V and J ends lost 1 base and 7 bases respectively, with 13 bases between them.

The chain joins TRBV27 to TRBJ2-7; no reliable D call. The V end lost 6 bases, the J end lost 3 bases, and 6 bases lay between the germline ends. CDR1 is MNHEY and CDR2 is SMNVEV in the germline V gene (reference sequence). This CDR3 comprises 11 residues. CDR3: CASRDRYEQYF. In DNA, the CDR3 is TGTGCCAGCAGGGACCGCTACGAGCAGTACTTC.

Comments on this clone: One end of the junction is discordant with germline, which a read error may explain. The rearrangement joins TRBV27 to TRBJ2-3; D may be TRBD1 or TRBD2 (5 bases each). The length of the CDR3 is 15 residues. The germline V gene encodes CDR1 MNHEY and CDR2 SMNVEV (reference sequence). The CDR3 region is CASSFRRTATGTQYF. CDR3 DNA: TGTGCCAGCAGTTTCCGCCGGACTGCCACAGGTACGCAGTATTTT.

With regard to this clone: Other DNA sequences in this specimen translate into the identical CDR3. This chain's CDR3 is CSATPSGTEAFF. CDR3 coding DNA: TGCAGCGCGACCCCCTCGGGCACTGAAGCTTTCTTT. The chain is built from TRBV29-1 and TRBJ1-1; D is unresolved. V lost 7 bases, J lost 4 bases, and 13 bases lay in between. The CDR3 loop spans 12 amino acids. CDR1 and CDR2 from the germline V gene are SQVTM and ANQGSEA.

The chain joins TRBV7-6 to TRBJ2-6; D possibly corresponds to TRBD1 (5 bases). The germline CDR1 and CDR2 sequences are SGHVS and FNYEAQ. Trimming stripped 1 base from V and 0 bases from J, with 10 bases between. The CDR3 extends over 17 amino acids. CDR3 sequence: CASSLESRASGANVLTF. CDR3 sequence (DNA): TGTGCCAGCAGCTTAGAGTCCAGGGCCTCTGGGGCCAACGTCCTGACTTTC.

CDR3 coding DNA: TGTGCCAGCGGGGTTCACAATGAGCAGTTCTTC. Translated, it gives CASGVHNEQFF. The rearrangement uses TRBV2 and TRBJ2-1; D ambiguous. The CDR3 sequence is 11 residues long. Germline CDR1 and CDR2: SNHLY and FYNNEI. V lost 8 bases and J 5 bases, leaving 7 bases between the germline ends.

This chain connects TRBV7-9 to TRBJ2-5; D call uncertain. The V gene's germline CDR1 is SEHNR and CDR2 FQNEAQ (reference sequence). The CDR3 totals 14 residues. V dropped 2 bases and J dropped 4 bases, with 11 bases sitting between them. CDR3 in amino acids: CASSLRGPVETQYF. The CDR3 DNA reads as TGTGCCAGCAGCTTACGAGGTCCGGTAGAGACCCAGTACTTC.

The chain couples TRBV25-1 to TRBJ2-5, with TRBD2 matching over 16 bases. Losses at the gene ends were 5 bases for V and 9 bases for J; bases not matched to a gene: 9. CDR3 length equals 16 residues. Germline lookup yields CDR1 MGHDK and CDR2 SYGVNS. This CDR3 is CASSPWGLAGGKAQYF. DNA of the CDR3: TGTGCCAGCAGTCCCTGGGGACTAGCGGGAGGGAAGGCCCAGTACTTC. The variable domain in full, completed from reference TRBV25-1 and TRBJ2-5, reads EADIYQTPRYLVIGTGKKITLECSQTMGHDKMYWYQQDPGMELHLIHYSYGVNSTEKGDLSSESTVSRIRTEHFPLTLESARPSHTSQYLCASSPWGLAGGKAQYFGPGTRLLVL.

The rearrangement links TRBV28 to TRBJ2-7; TRBD1 aligns across 7 bases. Trimming at V came to 6 bases and at J to 7 bases, leaving 12 bases not matched to a gene. The germline V gene encodes CDR1 MDHEN and CDR2 SYDVKM. The CDR3 extends over 14 amino acids. CDR3 DNA: TGTGCCAGCAGGGCGGCGGACAGGACACGAGAGCAGTACTTC. This sequence encodes CASRAADRTREQYF.